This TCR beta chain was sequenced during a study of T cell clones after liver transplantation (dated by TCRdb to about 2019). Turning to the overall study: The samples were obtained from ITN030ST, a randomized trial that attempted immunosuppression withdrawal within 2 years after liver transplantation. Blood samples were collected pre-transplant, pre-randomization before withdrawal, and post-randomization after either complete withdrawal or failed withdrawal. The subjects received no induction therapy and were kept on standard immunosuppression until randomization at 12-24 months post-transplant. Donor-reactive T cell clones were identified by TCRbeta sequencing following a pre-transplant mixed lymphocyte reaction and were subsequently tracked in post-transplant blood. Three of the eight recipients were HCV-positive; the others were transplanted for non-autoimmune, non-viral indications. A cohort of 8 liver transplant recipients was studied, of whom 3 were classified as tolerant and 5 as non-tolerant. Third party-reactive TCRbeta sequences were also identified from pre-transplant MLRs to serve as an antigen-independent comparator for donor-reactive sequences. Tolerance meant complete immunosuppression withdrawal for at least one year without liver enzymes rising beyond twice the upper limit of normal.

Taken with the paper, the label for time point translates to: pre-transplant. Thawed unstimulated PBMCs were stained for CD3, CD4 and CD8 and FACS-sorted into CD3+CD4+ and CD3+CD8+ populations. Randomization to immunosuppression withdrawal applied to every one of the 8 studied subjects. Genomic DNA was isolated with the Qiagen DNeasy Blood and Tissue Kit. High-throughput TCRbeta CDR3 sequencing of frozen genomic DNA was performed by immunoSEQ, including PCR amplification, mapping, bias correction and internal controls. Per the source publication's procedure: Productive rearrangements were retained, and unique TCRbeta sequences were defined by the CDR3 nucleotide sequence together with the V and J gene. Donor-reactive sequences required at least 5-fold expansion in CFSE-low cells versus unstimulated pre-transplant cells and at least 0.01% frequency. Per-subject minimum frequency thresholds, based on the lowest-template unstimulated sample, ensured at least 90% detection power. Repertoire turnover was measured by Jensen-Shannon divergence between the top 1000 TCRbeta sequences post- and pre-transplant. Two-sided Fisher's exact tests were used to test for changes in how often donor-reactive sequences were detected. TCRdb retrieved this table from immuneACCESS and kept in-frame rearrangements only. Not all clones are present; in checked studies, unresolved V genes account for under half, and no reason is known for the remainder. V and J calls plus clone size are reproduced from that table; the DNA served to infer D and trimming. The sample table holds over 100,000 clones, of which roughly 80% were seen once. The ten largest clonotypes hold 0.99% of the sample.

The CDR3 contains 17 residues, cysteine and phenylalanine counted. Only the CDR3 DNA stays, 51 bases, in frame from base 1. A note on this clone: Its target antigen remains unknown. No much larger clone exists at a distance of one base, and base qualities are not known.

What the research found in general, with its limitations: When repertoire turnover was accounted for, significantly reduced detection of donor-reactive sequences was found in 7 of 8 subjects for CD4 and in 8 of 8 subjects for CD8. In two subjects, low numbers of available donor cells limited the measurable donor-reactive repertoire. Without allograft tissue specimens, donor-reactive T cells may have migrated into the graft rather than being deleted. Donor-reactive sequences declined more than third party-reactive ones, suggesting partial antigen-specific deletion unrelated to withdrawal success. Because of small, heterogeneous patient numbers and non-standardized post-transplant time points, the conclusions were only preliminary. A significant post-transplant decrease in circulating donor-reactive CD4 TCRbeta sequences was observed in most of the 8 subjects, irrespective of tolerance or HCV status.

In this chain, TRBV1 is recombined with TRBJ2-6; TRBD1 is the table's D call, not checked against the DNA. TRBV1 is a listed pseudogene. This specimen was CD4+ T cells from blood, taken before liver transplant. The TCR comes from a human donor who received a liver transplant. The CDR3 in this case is CTSSRNCAQSRANVLTF. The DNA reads TGCACCAGCAGTCGCAATTGTGCACAAAGTCGGGCCAACGTCCTGACTTTC.